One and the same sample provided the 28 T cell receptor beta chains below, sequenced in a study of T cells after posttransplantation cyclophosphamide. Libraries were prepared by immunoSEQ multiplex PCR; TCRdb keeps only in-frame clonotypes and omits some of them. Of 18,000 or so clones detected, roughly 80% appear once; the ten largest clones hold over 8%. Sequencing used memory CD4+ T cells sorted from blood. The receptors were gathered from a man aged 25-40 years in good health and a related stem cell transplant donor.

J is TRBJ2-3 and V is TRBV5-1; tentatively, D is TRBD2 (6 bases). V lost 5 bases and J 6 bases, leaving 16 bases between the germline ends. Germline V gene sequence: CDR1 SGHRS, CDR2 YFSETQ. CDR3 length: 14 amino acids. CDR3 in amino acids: CASRAGPPEDTQYF. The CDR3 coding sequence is TGCGCCAGCAGAGCGGGCCCCCCGGAGGATACGCAGTATTTT.

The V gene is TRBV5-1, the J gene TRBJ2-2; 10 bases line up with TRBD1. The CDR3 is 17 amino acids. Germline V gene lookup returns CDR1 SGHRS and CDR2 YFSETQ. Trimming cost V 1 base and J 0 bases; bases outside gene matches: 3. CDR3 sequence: CASSLPGTGANTGELFF. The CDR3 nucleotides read TGCGCCAGCAGCTTGCCCGGGACAGGGGCGAACACCGGGGAGCTGTTTTTT. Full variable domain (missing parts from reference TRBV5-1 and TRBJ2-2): KAGVTQTPRYLIKTRGQQVTLSCSPISGHRSVSWYQQTPGQGLQFLFEYFSETQRNKGNFPGRFSGRQFSNSRSEMNVSTLELGDSALYLCASSLPGTGANTGELFFGEGSRLTVL.

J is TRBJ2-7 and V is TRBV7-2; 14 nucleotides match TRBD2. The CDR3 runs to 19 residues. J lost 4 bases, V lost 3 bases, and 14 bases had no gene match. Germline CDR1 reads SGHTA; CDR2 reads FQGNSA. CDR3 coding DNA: TGTGCCAGCAGCTTTCAGTCCCCCGGGACTAGCGGGGGAGTTTACGAGCAGTACTTC. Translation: CASSFQSPGTSGGVYEQYF.

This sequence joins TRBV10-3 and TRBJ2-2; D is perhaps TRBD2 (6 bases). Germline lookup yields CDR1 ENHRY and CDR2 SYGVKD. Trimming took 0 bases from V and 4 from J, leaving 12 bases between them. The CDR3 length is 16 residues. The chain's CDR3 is CAISESTGVGTGELFF. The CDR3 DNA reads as TGTGCCATCAGTGAGTCGACGGGGGTGGGCACCGGGGAGCTGTTTTTT.

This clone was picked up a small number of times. This CDR3 reads CASSQGQGRAPPLHF. The CDR3 DNA reads TGTGCCAGCAGCCAGGGACAGGGTAGAGCGCCACCCCTCCACTTT. The rearrangement links TRBV5-5 to TRBJ1-6; 9 bases map to TRBD1. Germline CDR1 SGHKS, CDR2 YYEKEE (reference sequence). The CDR3 runs 15 residues. V shed 4 bases, J shed 11 bases, and the junction held 10 bases outside the gene matches.

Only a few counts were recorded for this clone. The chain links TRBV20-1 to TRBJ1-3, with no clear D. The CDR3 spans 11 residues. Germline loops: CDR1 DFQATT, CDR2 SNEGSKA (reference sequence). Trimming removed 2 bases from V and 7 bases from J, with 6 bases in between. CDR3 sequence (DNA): TGCAGTGCTAGAACGAGCAACACCATATATTTT. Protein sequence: CSARTSNTIYF.

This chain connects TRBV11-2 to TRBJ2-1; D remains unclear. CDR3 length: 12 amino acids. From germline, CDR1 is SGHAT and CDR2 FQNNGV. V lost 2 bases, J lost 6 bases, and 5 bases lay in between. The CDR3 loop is CASSLSGNEQFF. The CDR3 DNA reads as TGTGCCAGCAGCTTATCGGGCAATGAGCAGTTCTTC.

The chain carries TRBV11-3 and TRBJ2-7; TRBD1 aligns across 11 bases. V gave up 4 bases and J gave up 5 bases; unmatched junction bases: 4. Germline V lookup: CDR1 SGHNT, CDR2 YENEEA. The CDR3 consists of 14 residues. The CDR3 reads CASSSSGQGDEQYF. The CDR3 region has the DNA TGTGCCAGCAGCTCGTCGGGACAGGGGGACGAGCAGTACTTC. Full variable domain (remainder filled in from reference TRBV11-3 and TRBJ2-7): EAGVVQSPRYKIIEKKQPVAFWCNPISGHNTLYWYLQNLGQGPELLIRYENEEAVDDSQLPKDRFSAERLKGVDSTLKIQPAELGDSAVYLCASSSSGQGDEQYFGPGTRLTVT.

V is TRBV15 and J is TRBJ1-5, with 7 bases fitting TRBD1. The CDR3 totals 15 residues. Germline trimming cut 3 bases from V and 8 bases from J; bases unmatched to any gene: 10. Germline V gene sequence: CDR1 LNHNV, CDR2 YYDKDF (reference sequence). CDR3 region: CATSRGTEPSKPQHF. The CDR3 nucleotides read TGTGCCACCAGCAGGGGGACAGAACCTTCGAAGCCCCAGCATTTT.

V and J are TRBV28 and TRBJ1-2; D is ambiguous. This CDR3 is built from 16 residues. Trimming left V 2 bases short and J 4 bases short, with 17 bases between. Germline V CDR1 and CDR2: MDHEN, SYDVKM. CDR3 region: CASSLTLRGTFYGYTF. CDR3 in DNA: TGTGCCAGCAGTTTAACTCTTCGGGGAACCTTCTATGGCTACACCTTC.

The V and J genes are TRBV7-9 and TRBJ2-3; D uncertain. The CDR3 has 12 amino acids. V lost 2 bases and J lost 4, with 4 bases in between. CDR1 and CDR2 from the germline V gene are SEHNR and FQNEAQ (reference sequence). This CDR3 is CASSLLADTQYF. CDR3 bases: TGTGCCAGCAGCTTACTAGCAGATACGCAGTATTTT.

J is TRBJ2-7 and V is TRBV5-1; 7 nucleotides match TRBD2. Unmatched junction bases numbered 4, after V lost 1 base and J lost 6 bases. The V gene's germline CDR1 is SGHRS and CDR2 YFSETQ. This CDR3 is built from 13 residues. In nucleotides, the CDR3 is TGCGCCAGCAGCTTGAAAGGGAGGGGCGAGCAGTACTTC. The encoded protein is CASSLKGRGEQYF.

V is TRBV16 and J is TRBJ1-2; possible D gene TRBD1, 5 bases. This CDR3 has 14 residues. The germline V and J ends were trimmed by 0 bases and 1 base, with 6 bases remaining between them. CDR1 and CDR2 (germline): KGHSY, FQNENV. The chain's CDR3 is CASSQSTVNYGYTF. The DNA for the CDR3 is TGTGCCAGCAGCCAATCGACAGTTAACTATGGCTACACCTTC.

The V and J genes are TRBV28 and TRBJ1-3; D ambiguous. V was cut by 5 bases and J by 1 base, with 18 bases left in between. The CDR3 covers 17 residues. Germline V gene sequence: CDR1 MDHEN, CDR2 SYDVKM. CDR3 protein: CASSAHGALSSGNTIYF. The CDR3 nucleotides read TGTGCCAGCAGTGCTCACGGAGCGCTGTCGTCTGGAAACACCATATATTTT.

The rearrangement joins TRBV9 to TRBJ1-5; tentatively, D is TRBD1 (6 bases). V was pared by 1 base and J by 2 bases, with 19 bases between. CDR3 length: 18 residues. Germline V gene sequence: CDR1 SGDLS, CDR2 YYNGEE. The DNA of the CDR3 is TGTGCCAGCAGCGTATCAGCCCGCGAGGGGGTTGGCAATCAGCCCCAGCATTTT. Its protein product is CASSVSAREGVGNQPQHF.

The CDR3 nucleotides read TGTGCCAGCAGCCAAGGGGACAGCTCTGGAAACACCATATATTTT. It yields the protein CASSQGDSSGNTIYF. The chain has TRBV4-2 and TRBJ1-3; TRBD1 aligns across 7 bases. Looked up from germline, CDR1 is LGHNA and CDR2 is YNFKEQ. With 1 base clipped from V and 0 bases from J, the junction kept 0 bases outside the gene matches. The CDR3 totals 15 residues.

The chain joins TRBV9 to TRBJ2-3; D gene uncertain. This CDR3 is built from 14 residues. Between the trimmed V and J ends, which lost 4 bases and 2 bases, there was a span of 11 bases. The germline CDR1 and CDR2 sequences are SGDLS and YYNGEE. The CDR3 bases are TGTGCCAGCAGCCTCGGAGTTTCCACAGATACGCAGTATTTT. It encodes CASSLGVSTDTQYF.

CDR3 region: CASSSRLDIYNEQFF. CDR3 bases: TGTGCCAGCAGTTCCAGACTAGATATTTACAATGAGCAGTTCTTC. V and J are TRBV6-5 and TRBJ2-1, with a tentative D call TRBD2 (6 bases). The CDR3 has 15 residues. V was shortened by 4 bases and J by 4 bases, with 14 bases between the two germline ends. Germline V lookup: CDR1 MNHEY, CDR2 SVGAGI.

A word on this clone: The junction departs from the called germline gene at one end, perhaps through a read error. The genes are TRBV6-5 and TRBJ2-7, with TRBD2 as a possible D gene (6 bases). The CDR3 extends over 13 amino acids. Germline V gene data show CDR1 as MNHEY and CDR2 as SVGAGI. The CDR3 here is CASRRGTAAKENF. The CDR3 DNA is TGTGCCAGCAGACGCGGGACGGCCGCTAAAGAGAACTTC.

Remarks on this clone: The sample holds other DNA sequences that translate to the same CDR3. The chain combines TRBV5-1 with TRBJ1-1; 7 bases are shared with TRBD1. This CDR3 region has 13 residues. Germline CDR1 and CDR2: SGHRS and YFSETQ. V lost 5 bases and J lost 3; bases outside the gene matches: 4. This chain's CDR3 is CASSLDRDTEAFF. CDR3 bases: TGCGCCAGCAGTCTCGACAGGGACACTGAAGCTTTCTTT.

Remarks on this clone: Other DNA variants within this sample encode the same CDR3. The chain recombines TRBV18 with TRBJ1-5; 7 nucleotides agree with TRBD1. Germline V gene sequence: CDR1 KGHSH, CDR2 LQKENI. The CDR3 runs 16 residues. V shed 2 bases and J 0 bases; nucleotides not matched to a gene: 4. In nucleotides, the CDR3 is TGTGCCAGCTCACCAGGGGACAGTGGTAGCAATCAGCCCCAGCATTTT. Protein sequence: CASSPGDSGSNQPQHF.

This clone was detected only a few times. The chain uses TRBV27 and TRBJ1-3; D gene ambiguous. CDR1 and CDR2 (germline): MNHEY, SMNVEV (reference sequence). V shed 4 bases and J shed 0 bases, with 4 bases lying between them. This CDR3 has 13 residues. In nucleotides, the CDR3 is TGTGCCAGCAGTTGGAGCTCTGGAAACACCATATATTTT. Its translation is CASSWSSGNTIYF.

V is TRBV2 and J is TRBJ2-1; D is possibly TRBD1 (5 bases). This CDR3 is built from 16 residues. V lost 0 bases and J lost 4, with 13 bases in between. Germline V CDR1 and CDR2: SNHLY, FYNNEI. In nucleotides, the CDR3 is TGTGCCAGCAGTGAAGCAGGAACAGGAATATACAATGAGCAGTTCTTC. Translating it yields CASSEAGTGIYNEQFF.

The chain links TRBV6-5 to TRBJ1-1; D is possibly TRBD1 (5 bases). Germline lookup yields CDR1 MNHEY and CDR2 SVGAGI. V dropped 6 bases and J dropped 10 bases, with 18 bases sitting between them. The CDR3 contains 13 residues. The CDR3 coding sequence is TGTGCCAGCAGCCAGGTGCAGGGTGGGCGAGCTTTCTTT. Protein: CASSQVQGGRAFF.

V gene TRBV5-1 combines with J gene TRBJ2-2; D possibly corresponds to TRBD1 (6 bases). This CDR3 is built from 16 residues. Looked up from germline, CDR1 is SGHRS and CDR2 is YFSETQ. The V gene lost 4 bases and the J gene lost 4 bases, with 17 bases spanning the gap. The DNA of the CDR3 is TGCGCCAGCAGCCTAGAGGGGGACACCCTCACCGGGGAGCTGTTTTTT. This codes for CASSLEGDTLTGELFF. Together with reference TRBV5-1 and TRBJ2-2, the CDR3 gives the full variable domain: KAGVTQTPRYLIKTRGQQVTLSCSPISGHRSVSWYQQTPGQGLQFLFEYFSETQRNKGNFPGRFSGRQFSNSRSEMNVSTLELGDSALYLCASSLEGDTLTGELFFGEGSRLTVL.

The CDR3 DNA reads TGCGCCAGCAGCCAAGTACCCCCTAGCGGGGCCCTACCCTACGAGCAGTACTTC. As protein: CASSQVPPSGALPYEQYF. The chain joins TRBV4-1 to TRBJ2-5; 9 bases are shared with TRBD2. The J call is in doubt because the DNA end fits TRBJ2-7 better. Germline assignment: CDR1 MGHRA and CDR2 YSYEKL. CDR3 length equals 18 residues.

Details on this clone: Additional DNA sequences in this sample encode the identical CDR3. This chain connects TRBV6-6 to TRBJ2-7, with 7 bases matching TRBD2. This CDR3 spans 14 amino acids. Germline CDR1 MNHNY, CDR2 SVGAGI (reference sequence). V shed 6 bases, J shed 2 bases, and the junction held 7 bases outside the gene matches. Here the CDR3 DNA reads TGTGCCAGCAGCTCGGGACTACCCGCCTACGAGCAGTACTTC. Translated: CASSSGLPAYEQYF.

CDR3 amino acids: CASRKELGSGANVLTF. The CDR3 DNA reads TGTGCCAGCAGAAAGGAACTAGGCTCTGGGGCCAACGTCCTGACTTTC. This chain uses TRBV2 with TRBJ2-6, with D tentatively TRBD2 (5 bases). V shed 6 bases and J shed 0 bases, with 12 bases lying between them. The germline V gene encodes CDR1 SNHLY and CDR2 FYNNEI. CDR3 length: 16 amino acids.